This T cell receptor (beta chain) was documented in a study of T cell responses to AZD1222 COVID-19 vaccine. Study results and caveats: White British ancestry dominated among donors, who included more females, and clonal diversity was possibly underestimated. Just a handful of people given AZD1222 tested seropositive at baseline. Targeting of unmutated variant regions was reportedly seen in nearly half of spike-specific TCRs.

Assay used: immunoSEQ multiplex PCR; TCRdb lists only in-frame clones, some missing. The top ten clones hold roughly 10% of a sample with about 92,000 clones, just over 85% of them seen once. Notes on this clone: Its antigen is unidentified.

The V end lost 3 bases, the J end lost 1 base, and 7 bases lay between the germline ends. The CDR3 covers 14 residues. CDR1 is LNHNV, CDR2 YYDKDF, per germline (reference sequence). The chain has TRBV15 and TRBJ1-5, with unresolved D. This clonotype was sampled from an adult in good health. The sequences come from peripheral blood, collected on day 0 of AZD1222 vaccination. CDR3 bases: TGTGCCACCAGCAGGGCTGTGAGCAATCAGCCCCAGCATTTT. It is translated as CATSRAVSNQPQHF.